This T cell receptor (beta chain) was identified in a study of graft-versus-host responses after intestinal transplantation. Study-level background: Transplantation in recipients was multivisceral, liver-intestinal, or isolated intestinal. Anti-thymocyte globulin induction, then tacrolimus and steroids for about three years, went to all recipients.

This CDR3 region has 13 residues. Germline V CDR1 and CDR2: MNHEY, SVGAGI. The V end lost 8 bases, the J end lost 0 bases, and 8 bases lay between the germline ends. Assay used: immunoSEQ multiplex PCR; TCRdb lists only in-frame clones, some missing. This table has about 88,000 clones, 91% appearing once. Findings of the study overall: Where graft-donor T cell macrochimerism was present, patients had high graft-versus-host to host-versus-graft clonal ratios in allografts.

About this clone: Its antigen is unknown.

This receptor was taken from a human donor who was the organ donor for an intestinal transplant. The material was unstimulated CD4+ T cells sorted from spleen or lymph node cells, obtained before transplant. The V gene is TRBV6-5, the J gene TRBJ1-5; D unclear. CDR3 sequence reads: CASGRVSNQPQHF. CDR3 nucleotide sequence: TGTGCCAGCGGGAGGGTTAGCAATCAGCCCCAGCATTTT.